The present T cell receptor beta chain was sequenced within a study of blood T cell repertoires in COVID-19. At the level of the study: From the United States, Italy and Spain came samples of acute and convalescent COVID-19. T cells, B-cell-depleted T cells, or PBMCs provided the cDNA or gDNA that served as material.

Original processing notes: Counts of nucleated cells, estimated from reference gene primer amplification, were obtained. TCRdb keeps only in-frame clones here, not all; method: immunoSEQ multiplex PCR. V and J calls and clone size are those listed in that table; D and trimming were worked out from the DNA. The table lists under 80,000 clones, over 75% of them singletons. Germline V lookup: CDR1 SGHRS, CDR2 YFSETQ. V shed 5 bases, J shed 5 bases, and the junction held 11 bases outside the gene matches. CDR3 length equals 15 residues. The TCR comes from a human donor in a cohort sampled during active COVID-19. Sequenced material: peripheral blood. V gene TRBV5-1 combines with J gene TRBJ2-7, with 9 nucleotides matching TRBD1. This CDR3 is CASRTGTGNVHEQYF. In DNA, the CDR3 is TGCGCCAGCAGAACTGGGACAGGGAACGTCCACGAGCAGTACTTC.